Listed below are T cell receptor beta chains from one sample, sequenced in a study of blood T cell repertoires in COVID-19. The data were produced by immunoSEQ multiplex PCR, yet TCRdb's version contains in-frame clones alone and is incomplete. The sample contains tens of thousands of clones, 88% of which appear only once. The sequencing sample was made of peripheral blood. The receptors derive from a human donor in a cohort sampled during active COVID-19. The CDR3 runs from the conserved cysteine through the conserved F or W. D genes are given only for firm matches. Only some rows state a clone size, as once, few, many or a class for expanded clones.

clone_size j_call v_call d_call cdr3_nt cdr3_aa
. TRBJ1-1 TRBV18 . TGTGCCAGCTCACCACTGGCCGTAAACACTGAAGCTTTCTTT CASSPLAVNTEAFF
. TRBJ1-2 TRBV14 TRBD1 TGTGCCAGCAGCCAAGCAGCGGGACAGGGCTATGGCTACACCTTC CASSQAAGQGYGYTF
. TRBJ2-1 TRBV6-5 TRBD1 TGTGCCAGCAGCGGGACAGGGGCGCCCAATGAGCAGTTCTTC CASSGTGAPNEQFF
. TRBJ2-7 TRBV19 TRBD1 TGTGCCAGTAGTATGACAGGGGTTAGGGAGCAGTACTTC CASSMTGVREQYF
. TRBJ1-5 TRBV7-2 . TGTGCCAGCAGCTTAGCTAGTCAACTCGATCAGCCCCAGCATTTT CASSLASQLDQPQHF
. TRBJ2-2 TRBV24-1 TRBD2 TGTGCCACCGGGGAGGGGCCTTCGAGCGGGGAGCTGTTTTTT CATGEGPSSGELFF
. TRBJ2-7 TRBV6-6 TRBD1 TGTGCCAGCAGTCGGGACAGGGTTTACGAGCAGTACTTC CASSRDRVYEQYF
. TRBJ1-2 TRBV5-1 TRBD1 TGCGCCAGCAGCTTGGACAGGGGAGGTGGCTACACCTTC CASSLDRGGGYTF
. TRBJ1-5 TRBV21-1 . TGTGCCAGCAGCGTTCCGATTGCGAGCAATCAGCCCCAGCATTTT CASSVPIASNQPQHF
. TRBJ1-1 TRBV6-1 . TGTGCCAGCAGTGATCAGATGAACACTGAAGCTTTCTTT CASSDQMNTEAFF
. TRBJ2-3 TRBV19 . TGTGCCAGTAGTCCGACGGGGGAGGCAGATACGCAGTATTTT CASSPTGEADTQYF
. TRBJ1-5 TRBV6-5 TRBD1 TGTGCCAGCAGACGACAGGGGACTAATCAGCCCCAGCATTTT CASRRQGTNQPQHF
. TRBJ1-1 TRBV10-3 . TGTGCCATCAGTGATGGACAAATGAACACTGAAGCTTTCTTT CAISDGQMNTEAFF
. TRBJ1-2 TRBV18 . TGTGCCAGCTCACCAGATAAGGGGATCAACTATGGCTACACCTTC CASSPDKGINYGYTF
. TRBJ2-7 TRBV7-9 TRBD2 TGTGCCAGCAGGGTTATCACTAGCGGTTCCTACGAGCAGTACTTC CASRVITSGSYEQYF
. TRBJ1-5 TRBV2 . TGTGCCAGCAGTGAATACAGGGTCAATCAGCCCCAGCATTTT CASSEYRVNQPQHF
. TRBJ2-1 TRBV2 TRBD1 TGTGCCAGCGGGACAGGCTCCTACAATGAGCAGTTCTTC CASGTGSYNEQFF
. TRBJ1-1 TRBV5-1 TRBD1 TGCGCCAGCAGCCATATCCGGGACAGGGGGCTTGTCGACACTGAAGCTTTCTTT CASSHIRDRGLVDTEAFF
. TRBJ2-3 TRBV9 TRBD2 TGTGCCAGCAGCGTAGCGCCGGGACTAGTTTCTCCAGATACGCAGTATTTT CASSVAPGLVSPDTQYF
. TRBJ2-7 TRBV24-1 TRBD2 TGTGCCACCAGTGATTCTCACCAAGCGGGAGCGGACGAGCAGTACTTC CATSDSHQAGADEQYF
. TRBJ2-1 TRBV28 TRBD2 TGTGCCAGCAGTCAGCGGACTAGCGGGGAGTTCGGTTCCTACAATGAGCAGTTCTTC CASSQRTSGEFGSYNEQFF
. TRBJ2-7 TRBV19 . TGTGCCAGTAGTGCTGGAGCGACCTACGAGCAGTACTTC CASSAGATYEQYF
. TRBJ1-1 TRBV7-2 TRBD1 TGTGCCAGCAGCTTAGGCTTAACAAGGGACAGGGCCACTGAAGCTTTCTTT CASSLGLTRDRATEAFF
. TRBJ1-2 TRBV29-1 TRBD1 TGCAGCGTTGATTTCCTCGACAGGGCTAACTATGGCTACACCTTC CSVDFLDRANYGYTF
once TRBJ2-1 TRBV18 TRBD2 TGTGCCAGCTCTGCACTAGCGGGGGCTCGAAATGAGCAGTTCTTC CASSALAGARNEQFF
few TRBJ2-7 TRBV4-1 . TGCGCCAGCAGCCAAGGGGGGCGACAAACTGCCTACGAGCAGTACTTC CASSQGGRQTAYEQYF
. TRBJ2-3 TRBV18 . TGTGCCAGCTCACCCGGCGGTCTGGATACGCAGTATTTT CASSPGGLDTQYF
. TRBJ2-6 TRBV5-5 . TGTGCCAGCAGCTTGGAGGGGTTTCCCGGGGCCAACGTCCTGACTTTC CASSLEGFPGANVLTF
. TRBJ2-2 TRBV13 TRBD2 TGTGCCAGCAGCTTACCCGGGACTAGCGGGAACGCCGGGGAGCTGTTTTTT CASSLPGTSGNAGELFF
once TRBJ1-2 TRBV7-9 . TGTGCCAGCAGCCTCAGGGTTAACTATGGCTACACCTTC CASSLRVNYGYTF
. TRBJ2-1 TRBV6-1 . TGTGCCAGCAGTGCGACGTTCTGGCGGAACAACAATGAGCAGTTCTTC CASSATFWRNNNEQFF
. TRBJ2-1 TRBV19 TRBD1 TGTGCCAGTAGTAGAACCGGGACAGGGGGAGAGCAGTTCTTC CASSRTGTGGEQFF
once TRBJ2-3 TRBV6-5 . TGTGCCAGCAGTTTATCAGGGGCCGTCACAGATACGCAGTATTTT CASSLSGAVTDTQYF
. TRBJ1-5 TRBV7-2 . TGTGCCAGCAGCTTTCGGTGGGGAGGGCAGCCCCAGCATTTT CASSFRWGGQPQHF
. TRBJ1-6 TRBV5-6 . TGTGCCAGCAGCTTGGTTGGTCGTCGGACAAATTCACCCCTCCACTTT CASSLVGRRTNSPLHF
. TRBJ2-7 TRBV18 TRBD1 TGTGCCAGCTCACAATCCCCCGGGACAGGGGTCCCCTACGAGCAGTACTTC CASSQSPGTGVPYEQYF
. TRBJ1-4 TRBV18 TRBD1 TGTGCCAGCTCACCAGGGACAGAATTTAATGAAAAACTGTTTTTT CASSPGTEFNEKLFF
. TRBJ2-7 TRBV2 TRBD2 TGTGCCAGCAGTGCCCAGCGGGAGGCCCCCTACGAGCAGTACTTC CASSAQREAPYEQYF
. TRBJ1-1 TRBV19 . TGTGCCAGTAGTCCCGTGGGGATAACAGGGCTTTTTGAAGCTTTCTTT CASSPVGITGLFEAFF
. TRBJ2-1 TRBV6-5 . TGTGCCGTCTCCCAAATAGCGGAGCGTAAGCAGTTCTTC CAVSQIAERKQFF
. TRBJ2-4 TRBV6-1 . TGTGCCAGCAGTGAAGCACCGACAGGCACCTCAGCCAAAAACATTCAGTACTTC CASSEAPTGTSAKNIQYF
. TRBJ2-3 TRBV30 . TGTGCCTGGAGTGGACGACAGATCACAGATACGCAGTATTTT CAWSGRQITDTQYF
. TRBJ2-2 TRBV4-1 . TGCGCCAGCAGCCTAAATCCTACCGGGGAGCTGTTTTTT CASSLNPTGELFF
. TRBJ2-2 TRBV2 . TGTGCCAGCAGTGAAGTAGCGGCGAACACCGGGGAGCTGTTTTTT CASSEVAANTGELFF
. TRBJ2-1 TRBV2 TRBD2 TGTGCCAGCAGTGATTCGACTAGCGTGTCCTACAATGAGCAGTTCTTC CASSDSTSVSYNEQFF
. TRBJ2-2 TRBV4-2 TRBD2 TGTGCCAGCAGCTTTGGGACTAGCGGGGACACCGGGGAGCTGTTTTTT CASSFGTSGDTGELFF
. TRBJ1-1 TRBV2 . TGTGCCAGCAGTGAAGAGACAGAGAACACTGAAGCTTTCTTT CASSEETENTEAFF
. TRBJ2-3 TRBV2 TRBD2 TGTGCCAGCAGTCCGAGGACTAGCGGGCCTAGCACAGATACGCAGTATTTT CASSPRTSGPSTDTQYF
once TRBJ2-2 TRBV3-1/TRBV3-2 TRBD2 TGTGCCAGCAGCCAAGGCCTAGCGGGAGTCACCGGGGAGCTGTTTTTT CASSQGLAGVTGELFF
. TRBJ2-5 TRBV7-2 TRBD2 TGTGCCAGCAGCCCGCGGACTAGCGGGCAAGAGACCCAGTACTTC CASSPRTSGQETQYF
. TRBJ2-2 TRBV6-2/TRBV6-3 TRBD1 TGTGCCAGCAGTCCGGGACAGGGGTACACCGGGGAGCTGTTTTTT CASSPGQGYTGELFF
. TRBJ2-3 TRBV10-3 . TGTGCCATCTCTACCGGGGGGCCAACAGATACGCAGTATTTT CAISTGGPTDTQYF
once TRBJ2-1 TRBV28 . TGTGCCAGCAGCCTAAAAGGGGGGCAGTTCTTC CASSLKGGQFF
. TRBJ2-3 TRBV30 . TGTGCCTGGAGCCTCAAAGGGGTTGGGACGCAGTATTTT CAWSLKGVGTQYF
once TRBJ2-1 TRBV2 TRBD2 TGTGCCAGCAGGATGGAACTAGCGGTCGGTGGGGGTGAGCAGTTCTTC CASRMELAVGGGEQFF